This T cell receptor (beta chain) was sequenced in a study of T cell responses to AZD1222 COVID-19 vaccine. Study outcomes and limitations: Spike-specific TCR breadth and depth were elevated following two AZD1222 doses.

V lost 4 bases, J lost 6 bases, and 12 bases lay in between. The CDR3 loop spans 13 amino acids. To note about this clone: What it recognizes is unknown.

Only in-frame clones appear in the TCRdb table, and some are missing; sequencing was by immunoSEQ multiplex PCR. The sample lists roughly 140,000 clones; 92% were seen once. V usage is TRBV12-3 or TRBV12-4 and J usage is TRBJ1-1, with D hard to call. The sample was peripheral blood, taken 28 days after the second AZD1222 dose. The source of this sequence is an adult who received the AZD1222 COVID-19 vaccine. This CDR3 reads CASSYQTSPEAFF. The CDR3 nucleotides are TGTGCCAGCAGTTACCAGACATCCCCTGAAGCTTTCTTT.